The 18 T cell receptor beta chains given below trace back to one sample, sequenced in a study of blood T cell repertoires in COVID-19. Assay: immunoSEQ multiplex PCR; the TCRdb copy retains only in-frame clones and omits some. The table shows 350,000 to 550,000 clones, with roughly nine tenths occurring only once. Sequencing was carried out using PBMCs or T cells enriched from blood (not recorded which). These TCRs come from a man younger than 45 who had recovered from COVID-19.

The rearrangement joins TRBV30 to TRBJ2-7; the match to TRBD1 covers 11 bases. This CDR3 spans 14 amino acids. In germline, CDR1 is GTSNPN, CDR2 SVGIG (reference sequence). The V segment lost 0 bases and the J segment 6 bases; nucleotides outside the gene matches: 4. For the CDR3, the DNA is TGTGCCTGGAGTGTGGGACAGGGGGTCCCCGAGCAGTACTTC. This gives the protein CAWSVGQGVPEQYF.

This clone was detected a few times. In nucleotides, the CDR3 is TGTGCCAGCAGCCAAGGGACAGCCTCCTACGAGCAGTACTTC. It specifies CASSQGTASYEQYF. V and J are TRBV3-1 (or the pseudogene TRBV3-2) and TRBJ2-7; D might be TRBD1 (6 bases). Trimming pared 1 base from V and 0 bases from J, leaving 7 bases between. Per germline, CDR1 LGHDT and CDR2 YNNKEL (reference sequence). The CDR3 runs 14 residues.

CDR3 DNA sequence: TGTGCCAGCAGCCAAGGAGGTCCGGATGATTCACCCCTCCACTTT. This codes for CASSQGGPDDSPLHF. V is TRBV3-1 (or the pseudogene TRBV3-2) and J is TRBJ1-6; D is uncertain. The CDR3 is made up of 15 amino acids. Germline lookup yields CDR1 LGHDT and CDR2 YNNKEL (reference sequence). V was trimmed by 1 base and J by 8 bases, leaving 12 bases between them.

The chain couples TRBV27 to TRBJ1-2; no firm D call. This CDR3 region has 14 residues. Trimming cost V 4 bases and J 4 bases, with 13 bases left between them. Germline V gene sequence: CDR1 MNHEY, CDR2 SMNVEV (reference sequence). The CDR3 DNA follows: TGTGCCAGCAGTTCCGACGAAGCGGCCTATGGCTACACCTTC. The encoded protein is CASSSDEAAYGYTF.

The rearrangement joins TRBV4-1 to TRBJ2-4; D is possibly TRBD2 (8 bases). Germline lookup yields CDR1 MGHRA and CDR2 YSYEKL. V was shortened by 3 bases and J by 5 bases, with 17 bases between the two germline ends. The CDR3 contains 16 residues. The CDR3 DNA reads TGCGCCAGCAGCCACCCCGGGAGGGGGCGCGAAAACATTCAGTACTTC. Its protein is CASSHPGRGRENIQYF.

The chain is built from TRBV6-5 and TRBJ1-2; 7 bases line up with TRBD1. The J segment lost 7 bases and the V segment lost 4 bases, leaving 12 bases of the junction unmatched. The CDR3 runs to 15 residues. Germline values: CDR1 MNHEY, CDR2 SVGAGI. The chain's CDR3 is CASSLPFHQGGGYTF. CDR3 DNA sequence: TGTGCCAGCAGTTTGCCCTTTCACCAGGGGGGTGGCTACACCTTC.

This sequence joins TRBV4-2 and TRBJ1-2; tentatively, D is TRBD1 (5 bases). The ends were cut back, 1 base at V and 2 bases at J, with 11 bases in the middle. CDR1 LGHNA and CDR2 YNFKEQ come from the germline V gene. The CDR3 consists of 15 residues. In nucleotides, the CDR3 is TGTGCCAGCAGCCAAGGTAATTCAGGGAACTATGGCTACACCTTC. It encodes CASSQGNSGNYGYTF.

The chain is built from TRBV7-9 and TRBJ2-2, with D possibly being TRBD2 (6 bases). The CDR3 spans 18 residues. Germline values: CDR1 SEHNR, CDR2 FQNEAQ (reference sequence). Trimming removed 10 bases from V and 0 bases from J, with 24 bases in between. CDR3 region: CATPSPGTQPPNTGELFF. CDR3 DNA sequence: TGTGCCACCCCTTCCCCCGGGACTCAACCACCGAACACCGGGGAGCTGTTTTTT.

The chain recombines TRBV13 with TRBJ1-1; D is uncertain. The V gene's germline CDR1 is PRHDT and CDR2 FYEKMQ (reference sequence). V was cut by 7 bases and J by 5 bases, with 8 bases left in between. The CDR3 has 11 residues. DNA for the CDR3: TGTGCCAGCAAGGGAGCGACTGAAGCTTTCTTT. Translation: CASKGATEAFF.

This sequence joins TRBV28 and TRBJ2-7, with 9 positions matching TRBD2. The CDR3 sequence is 14 residues long. V was pared by 7 bases and J by 2 bases, with 6 bases of the junction left unmatched. Germline CDR1 and CDR2: MDHEN and SYDVKM. CDR3 sequence (DNA): TGTGCCAGCAACCTAGCGGGAAGGACCTACGAGCAGTACTTC. Translated: CASNLAGRTYEQYF.

This chain links TRBV23-1 with TRBJ2-1; 16 positions agree with TRBD2. TRBV23-1 is flagged as an ORF with uncertain function. The V and J ends lost 2 bases and 7 bases, in that order; junction bases with no gene match: 5. The CDR3 totals 17 residues. DNA for the CDR3: TGCGCCAGCAGTCAAGGGACTAGCGGGAGGGCCGGTAATGAGCAGTTCTTC. Translating gives CASSQGTSGRAGNEQFF.

This clone has only one observation. The genes are TRBV7-9 and TRBJ1-2; TRBD1 is a possible D gene (6 bases). V lost 5 bases to trimming and J lost 5 bases, with 12 bases between them. Germline lookup yields CDR1 SEHNR and CDR2 FQNEAQ (reference sequence). The CDR3 is made up of 13 amino acids. The DNA of the CDR3 is TGTGCCAGCAGCCTCCCAGGGGAGTATGGCTACACCTTC. Its translation is CASSLPGEYGYTF.

The chain combines TRBV3-1 (or the pseudogene TRBV3-2) with TRBJ2-7; maybe TRBD1 (7 bases). Deletions cut 1 base from V and 5 bases from J, with 12 bases between. Germline V gene lookup returns CDR1 LGHDT and CDR2 YNNKEL (reference sequence). CDR3 length: 14 residues. CDR3 DNA: TGTGCCAGCAGCCAAGGACAGGGCGGGGACGAGCAGTACTTC. Amino acids: CASSQGQGGDEQYF.

The J gene is TRBJ2-1, the V gene TRBV7-6; 7 nucleotides line up with TRBD2. This CDR3 has 16 amino acids. The junction had 3 bases not matched to a gene; V was cut back by 1 base and J by 0 bases. Germline V gene sequence: CDR1 SGHVS, CDR2 FNYEAQ. CDR3 sequence reads: CASSLVGLGSYNEQFF. DNA for the CDR3: TGTGCCAGCAGCTTAGTTGGACTAGGCTCCTACAATGAGCAGTTCTTC.

In its sample, this clone was seen a few times. The chain has TRBV4-1 and TRBJ1-6; 7 nucleotides line up with TRBD1. This CDR3 has 16 residues. Germline V lookup: CDR1 MGHRA, CDR2 YSYEKL. Trimming cost V 5 bases and J 5 bases; bases outside gene matches: 9. The CDR3 nucleotides read TGCGCCAGCAGCTTTAGACAGGGATTCGATAATTCACCCCTCCACTTT. This sequence encodes CASSFRQGFDNSPLHF.

The rearrangement joins TRBV19 to TRBJ2-3; D might be TRBD2 (5 bases). V lost 4 bases and J 0 bases, leaving 17 bases between the germline ends. Germline V CDR1 and CDR2: LNHDA, SQIVND (reference sequence). CDR3 size: 17 residues. In DNA form, the CDR3 reads TGTGCCAGTAGTAGGAGGCTTCAGCCGACCAGCACAGATACGCAGTATTTT. Translation gives CASSRRLQPTSTDTQYF.

The chain combines TRBV19 with TRBJ1-1, with no clear D. Trimming pared 6 bases from V and 11 bases from J, leaving 16 bases between. The germline CDR1 and CDR2 sequences are LNHDA and SQIVND (reference sequence). CDR3 length: 12 residues. The CDR3 loop reads CASSREGSGAFF. The DNA for the CDR3 is TGTGCCAGTAGCCGGGAGGGATCTGGGGCTTTCTTT.

The genes are TRBV10-3 and TRBJ2-5; a possible D gene is TRBD2 (5 bases). Germline V CDR1 and CDR2: ENHRY, SYGVKD. The CDR3 totals 14 residues. Trimming left V 0 bases short and J 9 bases short, with 14 bases between. DNA of the CDR3: TGTGCCATCAGTGAGTCGATGGACCCGGAGGCCCAGTACTTC. Translated: CAISESMDPEAQYF.